The 8 T cell receptor beta chains given below trace back to one sample, sequenced in a study of OX40 agonist ivuxolimab in advanced cancers. The method was immunoSEQ multiplex PCR; TCRdb's version includes in-frame clones alone and lacks a portion of them. In the table there are some 75,000 clones, approximately 83% of which are singletons. The sequences come from CD4+ or CD8+ T cells sorted from blood, collected in a trial of the OX40 agonist ivuxolimab. The receptors come from an adult with an advanced solid tumor such as melanoma, head and neck, liver or kidney cancer.

This chain connects TRBV6-5 to TRBJ2-1; D may be TRBD1 (6 bases). Deletions cut 4 bases from V and 10 bases from J, with 17 bases between. Germline CDR1 is MNHEY and CDR2 is SVGAGI. The CDR3 runs 14 residues. The DNA of the CDR3 is TGTGCCAGCAGTTCCACAAGGACAGCCGGGGAGCAGTTCTTC. It specifies CASSSTRTAGEQFF.

This clone has just a few counts. At the DNA level, this CDR3 is encoded by other sequences in the same sample as well. The V and J genes are TRBV11-3 and TRBJ2-1; possibly TRBD1 or TRBD2 for D (5 bases each). The CDR3 is 15 residues long. From germline, CDR1 is SGHNT and CDR2 YENEEA. V gave up 4 bases and J gave up 1 base, with 11 bases separating them. The CDR3 nucleotides read TGTGCCAGCAGCTCGGGGCAGGGTTCCTACAATGAGCAGTTCTTC. Protein: CASSSGQGSYNEQFF. The full variable domain, in which reference TRBV11-3 and TRBJ2-1 provide the parts outside the CDR3, is EAGVVQSPRYKIIEKKQPVAFWCNPISGHNTLYWYLQNLGQGPELLIRYENEEAVDDSQLPKDRFSAERLKGVDSTLKIQPAELGDSAVYLCASSSGQGSYNEQFFGPGTRLTVL.

A word on this clone: One junction end does not reproduce the germline sequence, and a read error may be involved. The CDR3 is CASSQGQGEQFF. The CDR3 DNA reads as TGCGCCAGCAGCCAAGGGCAGGGTGAGCAGTTCTTC. V gene TRBV5-5 combines with J gene TRBJ2-1; perhaps TRBD1 as D (5 bases). Looked up from germline, CDR1 is SGHKS and CDR2 is YYEKEE (reference sequence). This CDR3 has 12 amino acids.

This clone was counted between two and nine times. The chain is built from TRBV5-1 and TRBJ2-3, with D tentatively TRBD1 (5 bases). Germline V gene data show CDR1 as SGHRS and CDR2 as YFSETQ. The CDR3 loop spans 14 amino acids. V was cut by 3 bases and J by 2 bases, with 10 bases left in between. CDR3 residues: CASSWGGDTDTQYF. The CDR3 DNA is TGCGCCAGCAGCTGGGGCGGAGACACAGATACGCAGTATTTT.

This clone was recorded once. V gene TRBV7-9 combines with J gene TRBJ2-5, with 14 bases fitting TRBD2. The ends lost 5 bases at V and 5 bases at J; junction bases unmatched: 7. Looked up from germline, CDR1 is SEHNR and CDR2 is FQNEAQ (reference sequence). This CDR3 comprises 16 residues. This chain's CDR3 is CASSLGLAGGLETQYF. In DNA, the CDR3 is TGTGCCAGCAGCCTCGGACTAGCGGGAGGACTGGAGACCCAGTACTTC. The variable domain in full, completed from reference TRBV7-9 and TRBJ2-5, reads DTGVSQNPRHKITKRGQNVTFRCDPISEHNRLYWYRQTLGQGPEFLTYFQNEAQLEKSRLLSDRFSAERPKGSFSTLEIQRTEQGDSAMYLCASSLGLAGGLETQYFGPGTRLLVL.

The CDR3 sequence: CAWSPGTGTHEQYF. For the CDR3, the DNA is TGTGCCTGGAGTCCCGGGACAGGGACCCACGAGCAGTACTTC. The chain links TRBV30 to TRBJ2-7; 9 nucleotides agree with TRBD1. The CDR3 runs to 14 residues. Per germline, CDR1 GTSNPN and CDR2 SVGIG (reference sequence). Unmatched junction bases numbered 7, after V lost 2 bases and J lost 5 bases.

The chain links TRBV5-4 to TRBJ1-4, with TRBD1 matching over 7 bases. V lost 4 bases, J lost 6 bases, and 6 bases stayed unmatched. Per the germline V gene, CDR1 is SGHNT and CDR2 is YYREEE (reference sequence). This CDR3 has 14 residues. CDR3 loop: CASSTGTDHEKLFF. The CDR3 nucleotides read TGTGCCAGCAGCACCGGGACAGATCATGAAAAACTGTTTTTT.

The rearrangement joins TRBV18 to TRBJ1-1, with TRBD1 matching over 8 bases. The junction had 6 bases not matched to a gene; V was cut back by 4 bases and J by 8 bases. The germline gives CDR1 KGHSH, CDR2 LQKENI. CDR3 size: 13 residues. CDR3 DNA sequence: TGTGCCAGCTCACTAGGACAGGGAAGAGAAGCTTTCTTT. Its protein is CASSLGQGREAFF.